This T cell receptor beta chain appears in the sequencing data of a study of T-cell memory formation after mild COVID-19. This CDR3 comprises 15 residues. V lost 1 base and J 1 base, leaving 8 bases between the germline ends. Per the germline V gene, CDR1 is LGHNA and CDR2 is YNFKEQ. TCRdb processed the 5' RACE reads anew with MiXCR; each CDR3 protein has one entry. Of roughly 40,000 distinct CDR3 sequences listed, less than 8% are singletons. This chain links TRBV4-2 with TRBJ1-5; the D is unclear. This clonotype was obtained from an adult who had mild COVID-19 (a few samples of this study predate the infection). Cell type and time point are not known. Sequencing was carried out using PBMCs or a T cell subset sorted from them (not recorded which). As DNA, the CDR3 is TGTGCCAGCAGCCAAGTAATGGGGAGCAATCAGCCCCAGCATTTT. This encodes CASSQVMGSNQPQHF.